This T cell receptor beta chain was sequenced during a study of beta chain features in type 1 diabetes. Study results and caveats: Moderately but significantly shorter TCRB CDR3s were found in Type 1 diabetes patients in all four CD4+ subsets. For type 1 diabetes patients, VDJ junctions showed fewer insertions and more deletions. A potential influence of HLA type upon TCRB rearrangement remained unresolved herein.

Details on this clone: Its specificity is not known.

All of the isolated RNA was reverse transcribed, so expressed TCRB transcripts were sequenced. Deep immunoSEQ sequencing covered naive, central memory and regulatory T cell samples. Assay: immunoSEQ multiplex PCR; the TCRdb copy retains only in-frame clones and omits some. The sample has fewer than 400,000 clones; roughly 8.8% are singletons. Looked up from germline, CDR1 is MNHEY and CDR2 is SVGAGI. V lost 2 bases and J 7 bases, leaving 15 bases between the germline ends. The length of the CDR3 is 15 residues. The chain couples TRBV6-5 to TRBJ2-1; D unresolved. This TCR came from a man aged 25 to 45 with type 1 diabetes. The sequencing sample was made of central memory CD4+ T cells from blood. The CDR3 spells CASSYTTGYDNEQFF. The CDR3 nucleotides read TGTGCCAGCAGTTACACGACCGGGTATGATAATGAGCAGTTCTTC.